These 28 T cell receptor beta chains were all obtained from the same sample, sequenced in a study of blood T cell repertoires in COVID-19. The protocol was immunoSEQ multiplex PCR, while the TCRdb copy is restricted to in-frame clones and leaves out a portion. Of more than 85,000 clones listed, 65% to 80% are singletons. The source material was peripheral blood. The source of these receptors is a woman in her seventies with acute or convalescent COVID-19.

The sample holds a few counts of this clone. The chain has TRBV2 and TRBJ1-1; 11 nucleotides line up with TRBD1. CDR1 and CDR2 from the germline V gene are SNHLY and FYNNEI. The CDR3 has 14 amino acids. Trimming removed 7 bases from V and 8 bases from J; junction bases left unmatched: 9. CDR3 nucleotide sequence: TGTGCCAGCAACATCGGACAGGGGGCTTCGGAAGCTTTCTTT. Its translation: CASNIGQGASEAFF.

The CDR3 DNA sequence: TGCGCCAGCAGCCATGGGGGGATAGGGACTGAAGCTTTCTTT. As protein: CASSHGGIGTEAFF. This sequence joins TRBV5-1 and TRBJ1-1, with a possible D match to TRBD1 (5 bases). Germline V CDR1 and CDR2: SGHRS, YFSETQ. This CDR3 has 14 amino acids. V lost 4 bases and J lost 5, with 15 bases in between. Full variable domain (outside the CDR3, taken from reference TRBV5-1 and TRBJ1-1): KAGVTQTPRYLIKTRGQQVTLSCSPISGHRSVSWYQQTPGQGLQFLFEYFSETQRNKGNFPGRFSGRQFSNSRSEMNVSTLELGDSALYLCASSHGGIGTEAFFGQGTRLTVV.

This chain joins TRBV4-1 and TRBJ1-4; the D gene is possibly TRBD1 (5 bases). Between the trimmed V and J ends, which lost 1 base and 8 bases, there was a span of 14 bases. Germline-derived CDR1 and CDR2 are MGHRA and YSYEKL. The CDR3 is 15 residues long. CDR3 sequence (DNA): TGCGCCAGCAGCCAAGGAGCCCAGGGTCGCGAAAAACTGTTTTTT. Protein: CASSQGAQGREKLFF.

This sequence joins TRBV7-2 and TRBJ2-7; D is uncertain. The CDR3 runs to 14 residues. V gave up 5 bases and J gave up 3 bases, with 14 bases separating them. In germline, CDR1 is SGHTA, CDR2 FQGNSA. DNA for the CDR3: TGTGCCAGCAGCCTGATCTCTAGAAGCTACGAGCAGTACTTC. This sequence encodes CASSLISRSYEQYF.

The CDR3 coding sequence is TGTGCCAGCAGCACCCAGGACAGGGCGGGGGAAAAACTGTTTTTT. Translation: CASSTQDRAGEKLFF. V usage is TRBV7-2 and J usage is TRBJ1-4, with TRBD1 identical over 8 bases. With 5 bases clipped from V and 8 bases from J, the junction kept 10 bases outside the gene matches. The CDR3 length is 15 residues. Germline CDR1 is SGHTA and CDR2 is FQGNSA.

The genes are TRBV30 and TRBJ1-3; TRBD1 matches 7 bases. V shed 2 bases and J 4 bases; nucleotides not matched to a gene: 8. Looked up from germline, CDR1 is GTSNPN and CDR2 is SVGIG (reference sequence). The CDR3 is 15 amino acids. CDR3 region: CAWSKVRGIGNTIYF. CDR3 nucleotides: TGTGCCTGGAGTAAGGTCAGGGGGATAGGAAACACCATATATTTT. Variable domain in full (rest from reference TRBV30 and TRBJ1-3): SQTIHQWPATLVQPVGSPLSLECTVEGTSNPNLYWYRQAAGRGLQLLFYSVGIGQISSEVPQNLSASRPQDRQFILSSKKLLLSDSGFYLCAWSKVRGIGNTIYFGEGSWLTVV.

CDR3: CASSRPRWYEQYF. In DNA, the CDR3 is TGTGCCAGCAGCAGGCCCCGGTGGTACGAGCAGTACTTC. The chain combines TRBV27 with TRBJ2-7; D uncertain. Trimming cost V 6 bases and J 4 bases, with 13 bases left between them. The germline gives CDR1 MNHEY, CDR2 SMNVEV (reference sequence). The CDR3 runs to 13 residues.

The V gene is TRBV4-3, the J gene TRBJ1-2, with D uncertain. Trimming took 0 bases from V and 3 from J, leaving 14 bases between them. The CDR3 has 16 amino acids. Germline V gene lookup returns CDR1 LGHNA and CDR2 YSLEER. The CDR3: CASSQDLAAFYYGYTF. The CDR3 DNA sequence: TGCGCCAGCAGCCAAGATCTCGCGGCCTTTTACTATGGCTACACCTTC.

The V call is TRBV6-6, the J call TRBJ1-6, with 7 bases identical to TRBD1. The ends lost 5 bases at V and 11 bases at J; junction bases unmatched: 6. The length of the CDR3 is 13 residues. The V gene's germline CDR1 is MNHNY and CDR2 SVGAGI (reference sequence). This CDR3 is CASSPTGEAPLHF. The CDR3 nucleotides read TGTGCCAGCAGTCCTACAGGGGAGGCACCCCTCCACTTT.

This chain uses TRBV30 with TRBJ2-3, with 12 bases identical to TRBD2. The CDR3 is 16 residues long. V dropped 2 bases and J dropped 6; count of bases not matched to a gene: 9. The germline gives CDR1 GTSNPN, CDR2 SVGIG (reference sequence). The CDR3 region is CAWSLASGGALDTQYF. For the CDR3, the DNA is TGTGCCTGGAGTCTAGCTAGCGGGGGGGCCCTCGATACGCAGTATTTT.

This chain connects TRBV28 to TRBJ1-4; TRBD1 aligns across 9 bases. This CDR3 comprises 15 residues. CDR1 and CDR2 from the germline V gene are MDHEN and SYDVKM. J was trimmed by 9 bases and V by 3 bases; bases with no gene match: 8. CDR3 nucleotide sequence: TGTGCCAGCAGTTTGGGACAGGGTTTTGGTAAAAAACTGTTTTTT. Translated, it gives CASSLGQGFGKKLFF.

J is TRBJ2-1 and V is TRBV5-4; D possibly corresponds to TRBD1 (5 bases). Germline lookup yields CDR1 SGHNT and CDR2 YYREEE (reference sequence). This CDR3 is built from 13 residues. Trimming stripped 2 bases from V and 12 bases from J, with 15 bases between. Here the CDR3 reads CASSFTSQGWQFF. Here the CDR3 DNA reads TGTGCCAGCAGCTTTACTTCCCAGGGTTGGCAGTTCTTC.

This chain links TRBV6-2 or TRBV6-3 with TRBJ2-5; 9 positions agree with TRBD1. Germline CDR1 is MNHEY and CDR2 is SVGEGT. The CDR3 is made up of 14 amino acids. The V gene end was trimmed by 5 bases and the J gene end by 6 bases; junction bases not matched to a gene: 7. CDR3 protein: CASSPGQGIQTQYF. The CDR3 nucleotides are TGTGCCAGCAGTCCGGGACAGGGTATACAGACCCAGTACTTC.

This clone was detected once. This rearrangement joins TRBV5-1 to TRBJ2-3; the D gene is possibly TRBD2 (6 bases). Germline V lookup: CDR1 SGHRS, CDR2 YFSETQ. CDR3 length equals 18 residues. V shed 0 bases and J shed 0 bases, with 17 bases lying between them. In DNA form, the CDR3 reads TGCGCCAGCAGCTTGGCCCCCCGACTAGGGGAGAGCACAGATACGCAGTATTTT. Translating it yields CASSLAPRLGESTDTQYF.

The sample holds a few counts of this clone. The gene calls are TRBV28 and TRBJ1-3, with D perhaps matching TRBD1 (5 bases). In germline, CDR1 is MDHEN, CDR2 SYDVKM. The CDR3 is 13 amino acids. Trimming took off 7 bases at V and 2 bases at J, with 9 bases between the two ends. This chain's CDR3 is CASNRGAGNTIYF. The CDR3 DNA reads TGTGCCAGCAATAGGGGTGCTGGAAACACCATATATTTT. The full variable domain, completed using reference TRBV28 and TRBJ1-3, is DVKVTQSSRYLVKRTGEKVFLECVQDMDHENMFWYRQDPGLGLRLIYFSYDVKMKEKGDIPEGYSVSREKKERFSLILESASTNQTSMYLCASNRGAGNTIYFGEGSWLTVV.

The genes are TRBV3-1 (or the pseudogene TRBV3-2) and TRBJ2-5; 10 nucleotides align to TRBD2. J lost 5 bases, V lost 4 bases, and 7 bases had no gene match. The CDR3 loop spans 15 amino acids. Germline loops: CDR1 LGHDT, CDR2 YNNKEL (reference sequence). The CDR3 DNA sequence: TGTGCCAGCAGCCCGCAGCGGGGGGGCCGGGAGACCCAGTACTTC. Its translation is CASSPQRGGRETQYF.

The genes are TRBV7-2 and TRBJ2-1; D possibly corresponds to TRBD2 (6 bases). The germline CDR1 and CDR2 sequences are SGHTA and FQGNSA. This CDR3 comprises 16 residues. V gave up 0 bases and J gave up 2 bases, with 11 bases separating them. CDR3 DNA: TGTGCCAGCAGCTTAGCCGGGACTGGGACCTACAATGAGCAGTTCTTC. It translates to CASSLAGTGTYNEQFF.

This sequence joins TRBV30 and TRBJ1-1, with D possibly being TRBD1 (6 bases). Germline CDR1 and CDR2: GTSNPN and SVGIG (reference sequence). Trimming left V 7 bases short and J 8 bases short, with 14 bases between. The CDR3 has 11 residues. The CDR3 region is CASHRVLEAFF. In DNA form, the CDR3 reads TGTGCCTCACACAGGGTCTTGGAAGCTTTCTTT.

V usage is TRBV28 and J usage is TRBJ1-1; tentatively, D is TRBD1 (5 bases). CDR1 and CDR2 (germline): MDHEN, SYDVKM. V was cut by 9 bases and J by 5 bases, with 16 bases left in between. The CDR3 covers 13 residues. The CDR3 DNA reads TGTGCCAGTAGCCGGGGGGGAGGGACTGAAGCTTTCTTT. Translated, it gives CASSRGGGTEAFF.

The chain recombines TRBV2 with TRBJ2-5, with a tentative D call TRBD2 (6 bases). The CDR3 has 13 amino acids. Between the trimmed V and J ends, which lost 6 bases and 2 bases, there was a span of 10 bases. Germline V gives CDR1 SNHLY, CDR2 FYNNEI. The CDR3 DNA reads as TGTGCCAGCAGGGGCGGGGTACAAGAGACCCAGTACTTC. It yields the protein CASRGGVQETQYF.

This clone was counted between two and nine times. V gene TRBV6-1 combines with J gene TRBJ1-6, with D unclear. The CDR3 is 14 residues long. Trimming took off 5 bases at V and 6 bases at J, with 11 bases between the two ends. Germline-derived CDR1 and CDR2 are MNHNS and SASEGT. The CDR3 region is CASSSRSGNSPLHF. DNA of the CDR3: TGTGCCAGCAGTTCCCGAAGCGGTAATTCACCCCTCCACTTT.

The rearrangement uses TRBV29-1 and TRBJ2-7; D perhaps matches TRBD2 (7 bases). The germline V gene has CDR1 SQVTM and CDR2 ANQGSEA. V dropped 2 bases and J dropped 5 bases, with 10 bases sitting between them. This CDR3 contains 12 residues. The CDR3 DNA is TGCAGCGTTGAAAGGGGGGGTAACGAGCAGTACTTC. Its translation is CSVERGGNEQYF.

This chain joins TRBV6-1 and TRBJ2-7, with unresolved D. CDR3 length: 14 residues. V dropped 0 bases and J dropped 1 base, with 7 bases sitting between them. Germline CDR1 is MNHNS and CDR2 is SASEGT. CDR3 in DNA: TGTGCCAGCAGTGAAGCTAGCCTATCCTACGAGCAGTACTTC. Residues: CASSEASLSYEQYF.

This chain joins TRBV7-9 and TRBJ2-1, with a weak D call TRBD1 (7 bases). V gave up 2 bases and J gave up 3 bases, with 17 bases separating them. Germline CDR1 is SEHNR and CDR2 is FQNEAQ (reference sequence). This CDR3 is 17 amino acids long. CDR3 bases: TGTGCCAGCAGCTTAATTGGCGGGACAGAAATCTACAATGAGCAGTTCTTC. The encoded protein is CASSLIGGTEIYNEQFF.

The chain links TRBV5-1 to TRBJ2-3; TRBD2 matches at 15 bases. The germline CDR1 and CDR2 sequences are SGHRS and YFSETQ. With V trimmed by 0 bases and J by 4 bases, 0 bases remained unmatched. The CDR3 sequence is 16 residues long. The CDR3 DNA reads TGCGCCAGCAGCTTGGGGACTAGCGGGGGGGCAGATACGCAGTATTTT. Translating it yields CASSLGTSGGADTQYF.

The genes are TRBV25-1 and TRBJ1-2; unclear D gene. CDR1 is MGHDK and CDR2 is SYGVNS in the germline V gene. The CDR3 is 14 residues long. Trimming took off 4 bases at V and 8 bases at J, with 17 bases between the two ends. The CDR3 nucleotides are TGTGCCAGCAGTGCTTGGGAAGAGCGGCCCGGCTACACCTTC. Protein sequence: CASSAWEERPGYTF.

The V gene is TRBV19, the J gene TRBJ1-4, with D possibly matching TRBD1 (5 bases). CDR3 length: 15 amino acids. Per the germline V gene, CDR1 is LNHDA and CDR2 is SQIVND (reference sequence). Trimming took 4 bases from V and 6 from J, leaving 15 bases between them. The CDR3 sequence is CASSKPGGADEKLFF. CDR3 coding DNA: TGTGCCAGTAGTAAGCCTGGTGGGGCGGATGAAAAACTGTTTTTT.

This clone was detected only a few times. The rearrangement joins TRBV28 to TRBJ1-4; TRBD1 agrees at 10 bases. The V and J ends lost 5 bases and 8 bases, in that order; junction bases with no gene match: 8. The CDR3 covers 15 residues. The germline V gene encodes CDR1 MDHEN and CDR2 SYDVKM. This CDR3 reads CASSLHGTGVEKLFF. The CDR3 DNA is TGTGCCAGCAGTCTGCATGGGACAGGGGTCGAAAAACTGTTTTTT.